The 26 T cell receptor beta chains given below trace back to one sample, sequenced in a study of T-cell reconstitution after alpha-beta-depleted transplantation in children. TCRbeta library preparation incorporated unique molecular identifiers. TCRdb analysed the PCR reads with MiXCR anew, one entry per CDR3 protein. This sample has about 870,000 distinct CDR3 sequences, with 15% to 20% found just once. This specimen was PBMCs, mostly from graft donor cells, taken 360 days after TCRalphabeta/CD19-depleted stem cell transplant. All receptors come from a male patient younger than 18 who had a stem cell transplant for acute lymphoblastic leukemia, so the T cells may come from the graft donor.

This clonotype was seen a few times. The genes are TRBV6-5 and TRBJ2-1, with 12 bases lining up with TRBD1. From germline, CDR1 is MNHEY and CDR2 SVGAGI. V trimming: 4 bases; J trimming: 2 bases; junction bases outside the gene matches: 9. This CDR3 has 18 residues. The CDR3 DNA sequence: TGTGCCAGCAGTTCCGGGACAGGGGGCCGCGGGCCCTACAATGAGCAGTTCTTC. Protein product: CASSSGTGGRGPYNEQFF.

The rearrangement joins TRBV9 to TRBJ2-1, with 12 bases that match TRBD2. This CDR3 has 18 amino acids. Germline V gene lookup returns CDR1 SGDLS and CDR2 YYNGEE. With V trimmed by 2 bases and J by 12 bases, 18 bases remained unmatched. The CDR3 DNA follows: TGTGCCAGCAGCGTGGTCGGCGAGGAGACTAGCGGGAGAGGGACGCAGTTCTTC. Amino acids: CASSVVGEETSGRGTQFF.

This clonotype came up a few times. V and J are TRBV5-1 and TRBJ2-1, with a weak D call TRBD2 (7 bases). V lost 0 bases to trimming and J lost 8 bases, with 18 bases between them. Germline lookup yields CDR1 SGHRS and CDR2 YFSETQ. This CDR3 is built from 16 residues. The CDR3 spells CASSLVGGASLDEQFF. The CDR3 DNA reads TGCGCCAGCAGCTTGGTTGGGGGGGCGTCCCTTGATGAGCAGTTCTTC.

V is TRBV29-1 and J is TRBJ2-1; weak D call: TRBD2 (7 bases). The germline V gene has CDR1 SQVTM and CDR2 ANQGSEA. The length of the CDR3 is 14 residues. Trimming stripped 7 bases from V and 3 bases from J, with 16 bases between. CDR3 in DNA: TGCAGCGCCGAGGGGGGGGCTAGCTACAATGAGCAGTTCTTC. Translating gives CSAEGGASYNEQFF.

V usage is TRBV13 and J usage is TRBJ1-3; D may be TRBD1 (6 bases). Per germline, CDR1 PRHDT and CDR2 FYEKMQ (reference sequence). There are 17 residues in the CDR3. Trimming shortened V by 5 bases and J by 0 bases, and 17 bases separated the two germline ends. The CDR3 loop is CASSPEGGPVSGNTIYF. CDR3 DNA sequence: TGTGCCAGCAGCCCCGAGGGGGGACCGGTCTCTGGAAACACCATATATTTT.

There are many counts of this clonotype. This chain links TRBV12-3 or TRBV12-4 with TRBJ2-7; D ambiguous. Deletions cut 5 bases from V and 6 bases from J, with 17 bases between. This CDR3 has 14 amino acids. The CDR3 sequence is CASSRGPLRVEQYF. DNA of the CDR3: TGTGCCAGCAGTCGAGGTCCCCTAAGGGTCGAGCAGTACTTC.

V gene TRBV5-1 combines with J gene TRBJ2-7, with D uncertain. CDR3 length: 13 amino acids. Germline V gives CDR1 SGHRS, CDR2 YFSETQ. The germline V and J ends were trimmed by 3 bases and 5 bases, with 12 bases remaining between them. This CDR3 is CASSSDRVHEQYF. In DNA, the CDR3 is TGCGCCAGCAGCTCCGATAGAGTACACGAGCAGTACTTC.

The sample holds a few counts of this clonotype. The rearrangement joins TRBV4-1 to TRBJ2-3; weak D call: TRBD2 (6 bases). The CDR3 is 18 amino acids. Germline CDR1 MGHRA, CDR2 YSYEKL. V was clipped by 0 bases and J by 0 bases, with 16 bases between them. The CDR3 loop reads CASSQDGDSGFSTDTQYF. CDR3 bases: TGCGCCAGCAGCCAAGATGGGGATAGCGGATTTAGCACAGATACGCAGTATTTT.

This clonotype was observed a few times. The genes are TRBV7-9 and TRBJ2-7; D ambiguous. The CDR3 is 15 residues long. V lost 4 bases to trimming and J lost 0 bases, with 13 bases between them. CDR1 and CDR2 from the germline V gene are SEHNR and FQNEAQ (reference sequence). CDR3 bases: TGTGCCAGCAGCTCCGCCCGCTTAAGCTCCTACGAGCAGTACTTC. This sequence encodes CASSSARLSSYEQYF.

The chain joins TRBV7-3 to TRBJ2-2; 12 bases are a match to TRBD1. CDR1 SGHTA and CDR2 FQGTGA come from the germline V gene. CDR3 size: 16 residues. Germline trimming cut 4 bases from V and 5 bases from J; bases unmatched to any gene: 5. The CDR3 is CASSSGQGAGTGELFF. Here the CDR3 DNA reads TGTGCCAGCAGCTCGGGACAGGGGGCAGGAACCGGGGAGCTGTTTTTT.

The chain employs TRBV20-1 and TRBJ2-5; D perhaps matches TRBD2 (5 bases). CDR3 length: 12 amino acids. In germline, CDR1 is DFQATT, CDR2 SNEGSKA (reference sequence). V was clipped by 6 bases and J by 5 bases, with 13 bases between them. The CDR3, as DNA: TGCAGTGCCGAGGGCTTTATGGAGACCCAGTACTTC. This translates into CSAEGFMETQYF.

The V call is TRBV9, the J call TRBJ2-1; a possible D gene is TRBD1 (6 bases). The germline V gene encodes CDR1 SGDLS and CDR2 YYNGEE. V was trimmed by 2 bases and J by 4 bases, leaving 22 bases between them. The CDR3 sequence is 18 residues long. The CDR3 loop is CASSVWGLGGNGYNEQFF. Here the CDR3 DNA reads TGTGCCAGCAGCGTCTGGGGCCTAGGGGGAAACGGATACAATGAGCAGTTCTTC. Combining the CDR3 with reference TRBV9 and TRBJ2-1 gives the whole variable domain DSGVTQTPKHLITATGQRVTLRCSPRSGDLSVYWYQQSLDQGLQFLIQYYNGEERAKGNILERFSAQQFPDLHSELNLSSLELGDSALYFCASSVWGLGGNGYNEQFFGPGTRLTVL.

The chain employs TRBV5-1 and TRBJ2-7, with TRBD2 matching 13 bases. The CDR3 contains 19 residues. Looked up from germline, CDR1 is SGHRS and CDR2 is YFSETQ. The J segment lost 0 bases and the V segment lost 4 bases, leaving 13 bases of the junction unmatched. CDR3 sequence reads: CASSRSGTSGALTSYEQYF. The CDR3 DNA reads TGCGCCAGCAGCCGATCCGGGACTAGCGGGGCGTTGACCTCCTACGAGCAGTACTTC.

There are a few counts of this clonotype. The J gene is TRBJ2-3, the V gene TRBV4-1; D is uncertain. This CDR3 comprises 13 residues. The germline V and J ends were trimmed by 4 bases and 4 bases, with 9 bases remaining between them. CDR1 MGHRA and CDR2 YSYEKL come from the germline V gene. The CDR3: CASSPPYPDTQYF. Written as DNA, the CDR3 is TGCGCCAGCAGCCCCCCCTACCCAGATACGCAGTATTTT.

V gene TRBV5-1 combines with J gene TRBJ2-7; TRBD1 aligns across 7 bases. The V segment lost 4 bases and the J segment 6 bases; nucleotides outside the gene matches: 1. Per the germline V gene, CDR1 is SGHRS and CDR2 is YFSETQ. The CDR3 loop spans 11 amino acids. The CDR3 coding sequence is TGCGCCAGCAGCAGACAGGGCGAGCAGTACTTC. Translation gives CASSRQGEQYF.

This clonotype was recorded a few times. The gene calls are TRBV21-1 and TRBJ2-5; the DNA was not used to check the table's D call, TRBD2. TRBV21-1 is a pseudogene locus. The CDR3 loop spans 14 amino acids. CDR3 residues: CASSPPTLPETQYF. Written as DNA, the CDR3 is TGTGCCAGCAGCCCACCTACCCTCCCGGAGACCCAGTACTTC.

The J gene is TRBJ2-3, the V gene TRBV27; D ambiguous. This CDR3 has 12 amino acids. The V end was cut by 4 bases, the J end by 7 bases, with 9 bases between. Germline V gene sequence: CDR1 MNHEY, CDR2 SMNVEV (reference sequence). The CDR3 bases are TGTGCCAGCAGTTCCTCGGGCTATACGCAGTATTTT. Amino acid sequence: CASSSSGYTQYF.

This clonotype was seen more than once but under ten times. The chain employs TRBV15 and TRBJ1-2, with D unclear. V was shortened by 0 bases and J by 3 bases, with 8 bases between the two germline ends. Per germline, CDR1 LNHNV and CDR2 YYDKDF (reference sequence). The CDR3 consists of 14 residues. DNA of the CDR3: TGTGCCACCAGCAGAGATTTCGGGGACTATGGCTACACCTTC. Its translation: CATSRDFGDYGYTF.

V usage is TRBV10-3 and J usage is TRBJ2-7, with no clear D. This CDR3 comprises 11 residues. Germline CDR1 is ENHRY and CDR2 is SYGVKD. Trimming took off 4 bases at V and 3 bases at J, with 4 bases between the two ends. DNA of the CDR3: TGTGCCATCAGTGCGAGCTACGAGCAGTACTTC. Its protein is CAISASYEQYF.

This chain connects TRBV5-1 to TRBJ2-1, with a possible D match to TRBD1 (5 bases). Deletions cut 0 bases from V and 6 bases from J, with 10 bases between. The CDR3 is made up of 14 amino acids. Germline V gives CDR1 SGHRS, CDR2 YFSETQ. Here the CDR3 DNA reads TGCGCCAGCAGCTTGGTACATGGGGCCAATGAGCAGTTCTTC. Its translation: CASSLVHGANEQFF.

A few counts support this clonotype. The chain recombines TRBV25-1 with TRBJ2-3, with D unclear. V was pared by 5 bases and J by 6 bases, with 15 bases between. CDR3 length: 14 amino acids. CDR1 is MGHDK, CDR2 SYGVNS, per germline. As DNA, the CDR3 is TGTGCCAGCAGTTTATACGGCTCGGGTGATACGCAGTATTTT. Its protein product is CASSLYGSGDTQYF.

The rearrangement uses TRBV27 and TRBJ1-6, with 7 bases lining up with TRBD1. After removal of 6 bases from V and 11 bases from J, the junction contained 7 bases not matched to a gene. The CDR3 loop spans 13 amino acids. The germline V gene has CDR1 MNHEY and CDR2 SMNVEV (reference sequence). CDR3 residues: CASRDRASPPLHF. CDR3 coding DNA: TGTGCCAGCAGAGACAGGGCCAGTCCACCCCTCCACTTT.

The V gene is TRBV29-1, the J gene TRBJ1-2; TRBD1 agrees at 8 bases. This CDR3 is built from 13 residues. Per the germline V gene, CDR1 is SQVTM and CDR2 is ANQGSEA. V gave up 7 bases and J gave up 5 bases; unmatched junction bases: 9. The CDR3 here is CSAADRGKYGYTF. The CDR3 DNA follows: TGCAGCGCCGCCGACAGGGGTAAATATGGCTACACCTTC.

This clonotype was seen many times. The chain uses TRBV3-1 and TRBJ2-4; 10 bases map to TRBD2. Germline CDR1 and CDR2: LGHDT and YNNKEL (reference sequence). V gave up 3 bases and J gave up 10 bases; unmatched junction bases: 12. This CDR3 has 16 amino acids. In DNA form, the CDR3 reads TGTGCCAGCAGCCACGGAGCGGGAGGGCCTCTTCTTATTCAGTACTTC. Protein sequence: CASSHGAGGPLLIQYF. The whole variable domain, remainder taken from reference TRBV3-1 and TRBJ2-4, is DTAVSQTPKYLVTQMGNDKSIKCEQNLGHDTMYWYKQDSKKFLKIMFSYNNKELIINETVPNRFSPKSPDKAHLNLHINSLELGDSAVYFCASSHGAGGPLLIQYFGAGTRLSVL.

The rearrangement uses TRBV4-1 and TRBJ1-2; D perhaps matches TRBD1 (6 bases). Trimming took 1 base from V and 3 from J, leaving 12 bases between them. The V gene's germline CDR1 is MGHRA and CDR2 YSYEKL. The CDR3 is made up of 15 amino acids. CDR3: CASSQAGAGDYGYTF. The CDR3, as DNA: TGCGCCAGCAGCCAAGCAGGCGCAGGGGACTATGGCTACACCTTC.

This clonotype was counted only a few times. V usage is TRBV7-6 and J usage is TRBJ2-5; 8 bases fit TRBD1. There are 14 residues in the CDR3. Germline loops: CDR1 SGHVS, CDR2 FNYEAQ. With V trimmed by 4 bases and J by 3 bases, 4 bases remained unmatched. CDR3 sequence (DNA): TGTGCCAGCAGCTGGGGACAGGCAGAAGAGACCCAGTACTTC. Amino acid sequence: CASSWGQAEETQYF.